The clone carrying this T cell receptor beta chain has ten or more counts. The antigen remains undetermined. The data are from a study of regulatory T cells in long-lasting Graves disease. Study-wide context: Patients with new Graves' disease had used antithyroid drugs below 3 months.

Overall study findings and caveats: Newly diagnosed Graves' patients exceeded persistent ones in TCR diversity.

Trimming removed 5 bases from V and 2 bases from J; junction bases left unmatched: 9. The CDR3 is 16 residues long. In germline, CDR1 is LNHNV, CDR2 YYDKDF (reference sequence). The time point: newly diagnosed GD, antithyroid drugs for less than 3 months. PBMC RNA was the source of the TCR library. American Thyroid Association guidelines were used to diagnose Graves' disease. CDR3-region Arm-PCR and iRepertoire HTBI primers produced the TCR beta libraries. TCRdb processed the multiplex PCR reads anew with MiXCR; each CDR3 protein has one entry. The table lists approximately 300,000 distinct CDR3 sequences, roughly 18% of them singletons.

The chain is built from TRBV15 and TRBJ1-5, with TRBD1 matching over 7 bases. Here the sequenced sample was peripheral blood mononuclear cells (PBMCs), taken at new diagnosis, from a patient treated with antithyroid drugs. The source of this sequence is a female donor with Graves disease. The CDR3 sequence: CATSSPLDRGNQPQHF. CDR3 nucleotides: TGTGCCACCAGCTCACCACTCGACAGGGGCAATCAGCCCCAGCATTTT.